Below, 8 T cell receptor beta chains from the same sample are listed, as sequenced in a study of PD-1 blockade in classical Hodgkin lymphoma. Data came from immunoSEQ multiplex PCR; TCRdb stores just in-frame clones and leaves some out. The table includes tens of thousands of clones, nearly 90% detected once. Time point: cycle 4 day 1 (C4D1), after more than 5 weeks of nivolumab. Brentuximab vedotin exposure varied among the patients, all of whom had relapsed after autologous stem cell transplantation. The specimen was peripheral blood mononuclear cells (PBMCs), collected before the fourth cycle of nivolumab. These receptors were obtained from a human donor with classical Hodgkin lymphoma.

This chain uses TRBV6-5 with TRBJ2-7, with D perhaps TRBD1 or TRBD2 (5 bases each). This CDR3 comprises 14 residues. V was cut by 8 bases and J by 3 bases, with 17 bases left in between. CDR1 and CDR2 (germline): MNHEY, SVGAGI. CDR3 DNA sequence: TGTGCCAGCGCCCGGGACCCCGGTTTCTACGAGCAGTACTTC. As protein: CASARDPGFYEQYF.

This chain connects TRBV13 to TRBJ1-2; no clear D gene. The germline V and J ends were trimmed by 5 bases and 2 bases, with 9 bases remaining between them. Germline CDR1 PRHDT, CDR2 FYEKMQ (reference sequence). The CDR3 length is 13 residues. The CDR3 DNA reads TGTGCCAGCAGCCGGGATCCAAACTATGGCTACACCTTC. Protein sequence: CASSRDPNYGYTF.

J is TRBJ2-1 and V is TRBV6-6; D is undetermined. Germline values: CDR1 MNHNY, CDR2 SVGAGI (reference sequence). This CDR3 contains 15 residues. V lost 2 bases, J lost 5 bases, and 13 bases lay in between. CDR3 nucleotide sequence: TGTGCCAGCAGTTACCCGGTACCGAGGAACAATGAGCAGTTCTTC. Residues: CASSYPVPRNNEQFF.

This chain joins TRBV27 and TRBJ1-1, with no clear D. This CDR3 has 14 amino acids. Looked up from germline, CDR1 is MNHEY and CDR2 is SMNVEV (reference sequence). Trimming stripped 3 bases from V and 5 bases from J, with 13 bases between. CDR3: CASSFASLRTEAFF. For the CDR3, the DNA is TGTGCCAGCAGTTTTGCTTCCCTGAGAACTGAAGCTTTCTTT.

This clone was recorded once. The chain employs TRBV7-9 and TRBJ2-7; D is ambiguous. CDR3 length: 17 amino acids. Germline CDR1 SEHNR, CDR2 FQNEAQ (reference sequence). Trimming pared 3 bases from V and 0 bases from J, leaving 18 bases between. The CDR3 is CASSFISNLPSSYEQYF. In DNA, the CDR3 is TGTGCCAGCAGCTTCATCTCGAATTTACCTAGCTCCTACGAGCAGTACTTC.

This clone showed up just a few times. This chain uses TRBV4-1 with TRBJ2-7; the D gene is possibly TRBD2 (5 bases). Germline V gene data show CDR1 as MGHRA and CDR2 as YSYEKL. The CDR3 consists of 13 residues. Trimming removed 6 bases from V and 3 bases from J, with 12 bases in between. CDR3 sequence (DNA): TGCGCCAGCAGTCCGGACTCGGGCTACGAGCAGTACTTC. The encoded protein is CASSPDSGYEQYF.

This clone has just one count. The chain links TRBV7-8 to TRBJ2-1, with D maybe TRBD1 (5 bases). This CDR3 is 16 amino acids long. Germline lookup yields CDR1 SGHVS and CDR2 FQNEAQ. Trimming left V 1 base short and J 6 bases short, with 16 bases between. The CDR3 is CASSLGRPSQGNEQFF. The CDR3 DNA follows: TGTGCCAGCAGCTTAGGTAGGCCCTCCCAGGGCAATGAGCAGTTCTTC.

The chain links TRBV7-2 to TRBJ2-7, with 10 bases fitting TRBD2. Looked up from germline, CDR1 is SGHTA and CDR2 is FQGNSA. This CDR3 has 15 residues. V dropped 2 bases and J dropped 2; count of bases not matched to a gene: 3. The CDR3 is CASSLYLAGAYEQYF. The CDR3 DNA sequence: TGTGCCAGCAGCTTATATCTAGCGGGAGCCTACGAGCAGTACTTC.